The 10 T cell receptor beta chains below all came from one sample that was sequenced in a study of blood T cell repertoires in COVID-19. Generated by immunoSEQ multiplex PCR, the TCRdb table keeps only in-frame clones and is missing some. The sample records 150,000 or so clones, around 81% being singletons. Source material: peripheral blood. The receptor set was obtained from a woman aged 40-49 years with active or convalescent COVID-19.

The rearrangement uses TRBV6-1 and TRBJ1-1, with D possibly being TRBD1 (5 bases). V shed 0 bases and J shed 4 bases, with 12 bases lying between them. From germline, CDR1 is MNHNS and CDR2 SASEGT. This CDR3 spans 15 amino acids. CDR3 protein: CASSEAGGGSTEAFF. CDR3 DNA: TGTGCCAGCAGTGAAGCGGGGGGGGGAAGCACTGAAGCTTTCTTT.

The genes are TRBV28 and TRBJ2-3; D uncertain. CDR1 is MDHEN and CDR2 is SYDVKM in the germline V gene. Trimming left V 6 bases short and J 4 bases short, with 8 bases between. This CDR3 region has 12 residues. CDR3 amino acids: CASSLYPDTQYF. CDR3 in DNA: TGTGCCAGCAGCCTATATCCAGATACGCAGTATTTT.

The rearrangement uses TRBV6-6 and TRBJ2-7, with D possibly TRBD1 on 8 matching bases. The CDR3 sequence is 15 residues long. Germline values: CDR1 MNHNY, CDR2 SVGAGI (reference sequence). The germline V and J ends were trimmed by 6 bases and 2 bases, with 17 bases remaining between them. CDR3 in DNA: TGTGCCAGCAGGCCACAGGGGGGGTTCACCTACGAGCAGTACTTC. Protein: CASRPQGGFTYEQYF.

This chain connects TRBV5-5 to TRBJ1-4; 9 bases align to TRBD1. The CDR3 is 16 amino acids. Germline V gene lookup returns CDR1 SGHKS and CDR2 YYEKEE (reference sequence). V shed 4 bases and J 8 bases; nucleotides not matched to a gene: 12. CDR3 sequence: CASSTVPGQGREKLFF. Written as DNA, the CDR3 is TGTGCCAGCAGCACCGTCCCGGGACAGGGAAGGGAAAAACTGTTTTTT.

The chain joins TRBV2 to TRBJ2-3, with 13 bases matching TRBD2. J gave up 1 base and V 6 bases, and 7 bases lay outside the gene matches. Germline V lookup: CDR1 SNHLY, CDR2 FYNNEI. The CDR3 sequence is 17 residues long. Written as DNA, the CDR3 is TGTGCCAGCAGGGCCCCCGGACTAGCGGGGGGCACAGATACGCAGTATTTT. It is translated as CASRAPGLAGGTDTQYF.

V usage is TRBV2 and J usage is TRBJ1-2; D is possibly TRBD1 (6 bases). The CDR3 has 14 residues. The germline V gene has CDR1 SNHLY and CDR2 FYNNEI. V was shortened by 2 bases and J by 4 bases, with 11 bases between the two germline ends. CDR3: CASSEWQGSYGYTF. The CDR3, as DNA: TGTGCCAGCAGTGAATGGCAGGGGAGCTATGGCTACACCTTC.

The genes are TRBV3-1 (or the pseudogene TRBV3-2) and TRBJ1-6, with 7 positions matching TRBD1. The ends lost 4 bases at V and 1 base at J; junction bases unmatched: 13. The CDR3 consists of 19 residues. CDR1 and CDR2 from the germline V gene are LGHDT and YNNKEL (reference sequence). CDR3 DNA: TGTGCCAGCAGCCCCGCCCACAAAAGGGGGCGATCCTATAATTCACCCCTCCACTTT. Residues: CASSPAHKRGRSYNSPLHF.

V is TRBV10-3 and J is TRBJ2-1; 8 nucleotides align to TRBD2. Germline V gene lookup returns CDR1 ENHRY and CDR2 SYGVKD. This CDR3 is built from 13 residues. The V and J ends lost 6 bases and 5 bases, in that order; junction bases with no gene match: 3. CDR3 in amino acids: CAIRRGADNEQFF. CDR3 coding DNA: TGTGCCATCAGGCGGGGGGCCGACAATGAGCAGTTCTTC.

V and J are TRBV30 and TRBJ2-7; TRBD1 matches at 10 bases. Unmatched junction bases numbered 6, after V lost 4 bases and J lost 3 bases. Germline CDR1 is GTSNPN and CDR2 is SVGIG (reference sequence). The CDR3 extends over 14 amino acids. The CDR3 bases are TGTGCCTGGAAACCCCGGGACAGGGGCTACGAGCAGTACTTC. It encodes CAWKPRDRGYEQYF.

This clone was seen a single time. CDR3 nucleotide sequence: TGTGCCTGGAGTGTACTCCGGAACAGGGCAAGCCAGCCCCAGCATTTT. Protein: CAWSVLRNRASQPQHF. The chain employs TRBV30 and TRBJ1-5; perhaps TRBD1 as D (6 bases). Germline CDR1 reads GTSNPN; CDR2 reads SVGIG (reference sequence). This CDR3 has 16 amino acids. The V gene lost 0 bases and the J gene lost 7 bases, with 19 bases spanning the gap. The full variable domain, completed using reference TRBV30 and TRBJ1-5, is SQTIHQWPATLVQPVGSPLSLECTVEGTSNPNLYWYRQAAGRGLQLLFYSVGIGQISSEVPQNLSASRPQDRQFILSSKKLLLSDSGFYLCAWSVLRNRASQPQHFGDGTRLSIL.